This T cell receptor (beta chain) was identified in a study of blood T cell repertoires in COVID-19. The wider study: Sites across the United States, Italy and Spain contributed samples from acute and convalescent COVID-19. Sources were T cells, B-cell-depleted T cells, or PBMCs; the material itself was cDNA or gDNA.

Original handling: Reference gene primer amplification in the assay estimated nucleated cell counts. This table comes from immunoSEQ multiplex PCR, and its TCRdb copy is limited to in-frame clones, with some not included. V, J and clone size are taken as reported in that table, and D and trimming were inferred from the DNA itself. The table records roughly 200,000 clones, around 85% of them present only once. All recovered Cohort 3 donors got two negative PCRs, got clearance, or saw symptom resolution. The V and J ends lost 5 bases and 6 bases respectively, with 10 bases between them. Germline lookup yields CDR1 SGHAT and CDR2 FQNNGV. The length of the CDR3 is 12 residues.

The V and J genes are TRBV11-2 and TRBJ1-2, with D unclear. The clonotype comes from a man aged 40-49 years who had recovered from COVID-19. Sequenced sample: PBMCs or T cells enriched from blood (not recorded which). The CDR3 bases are TGTGCCAGCAGCAGGAGCTGGGATGGCTACACCTTC. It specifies CASSRSWDGYTF.